This entry concerns a single T cell receptor (beta chain). The source of the sample is a study of T cell responses to AZD1222 COVID-19 vaccine. Trimming took 5 bases from V and 0 from J; bases not matched to a gene: 4. The germline gives CDR1 SGHDN, CDR2 FVKESK. The CDR3 loop spans 15 amino acids. Clones were read by immunoSEQ multiplex PCR, and TCRdb kept only the in-frame ones, dropping some. The table includes more than 110,000 clones, 80% to 90% detected once. The sequence derives from an adult in good health. This material consisted of peripheral blood, taken on day 0 of AZD1222 vaccination. This chain uses TRBV14 with TRBJ2-5, with 9 bases that match TRBD1. This CDR3 is CASSGRDRDQETQYF. In DNA, the CDR3 is TGTGCCAGCAGCGGCCGGGACAGGGACCAAGAGACCCAGTACTTC.